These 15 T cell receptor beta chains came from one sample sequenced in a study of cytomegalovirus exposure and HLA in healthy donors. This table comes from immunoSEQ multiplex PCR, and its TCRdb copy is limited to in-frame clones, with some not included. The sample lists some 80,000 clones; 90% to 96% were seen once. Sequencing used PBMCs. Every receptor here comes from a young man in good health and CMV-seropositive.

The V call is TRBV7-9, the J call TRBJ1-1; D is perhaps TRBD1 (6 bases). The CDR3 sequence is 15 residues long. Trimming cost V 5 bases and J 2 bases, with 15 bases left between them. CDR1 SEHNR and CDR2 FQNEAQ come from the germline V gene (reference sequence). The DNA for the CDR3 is TGTGCCAGCAGCACACTGGACAGCAGCAACACTGAAGCTTTCTTT. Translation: CASSTLDSSNTEAFF.

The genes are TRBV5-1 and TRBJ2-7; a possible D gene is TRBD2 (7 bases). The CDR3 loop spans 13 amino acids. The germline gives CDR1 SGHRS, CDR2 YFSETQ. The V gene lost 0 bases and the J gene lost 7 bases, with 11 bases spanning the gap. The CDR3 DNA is TGCGCCAGCAGCTTGGGAGGGGGGGATGAGCAGTACTTC. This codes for CASSLGGGDEQYF.

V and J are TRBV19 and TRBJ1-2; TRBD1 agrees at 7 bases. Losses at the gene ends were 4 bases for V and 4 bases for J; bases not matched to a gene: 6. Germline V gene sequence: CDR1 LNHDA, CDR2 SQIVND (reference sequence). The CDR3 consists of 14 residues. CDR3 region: CASSTGQDFYGYTF. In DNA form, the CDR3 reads TGTGCCAGTAGTACAGGACAGGACTTCTATGGCTACACCTTC.

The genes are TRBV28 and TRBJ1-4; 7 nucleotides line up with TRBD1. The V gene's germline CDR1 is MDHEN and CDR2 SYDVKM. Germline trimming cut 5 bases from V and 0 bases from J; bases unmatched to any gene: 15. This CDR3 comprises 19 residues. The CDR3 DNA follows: TGTGCCAGCAGTCTCCGGACAGGCCTCCTGATCACAACTAATGAAAAACTGTTTTTT. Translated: CASSLRTGLLITTNEKLFF.

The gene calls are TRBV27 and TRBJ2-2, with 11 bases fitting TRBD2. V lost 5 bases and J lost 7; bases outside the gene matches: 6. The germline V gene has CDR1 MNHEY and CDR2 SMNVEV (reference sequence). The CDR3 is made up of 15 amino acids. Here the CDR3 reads CASSLAGGFSGELFF. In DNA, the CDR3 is TGTGCCAGCAGTCTAGCGGGAGGATTCAGCGGGGAGCTGTTTTTT.

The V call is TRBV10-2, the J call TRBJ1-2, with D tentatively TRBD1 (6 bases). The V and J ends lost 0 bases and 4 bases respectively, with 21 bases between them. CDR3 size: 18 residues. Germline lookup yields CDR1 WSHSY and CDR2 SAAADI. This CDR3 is CASSESRFRIQGSYGYTF. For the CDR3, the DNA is TGCGCCAGCAGTGAGTCTAGGTTTCGGATTCAGGGGAGCTATGGCTACACCTTC.

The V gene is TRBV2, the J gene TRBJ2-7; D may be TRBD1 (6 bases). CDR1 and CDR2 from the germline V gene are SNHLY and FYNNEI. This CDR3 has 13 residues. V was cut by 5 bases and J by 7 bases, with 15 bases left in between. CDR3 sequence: CASSHKETGEQYF. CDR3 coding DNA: TGTGCCAGCAGTCATAAGGAAACAGGGGAGCAGTACTTC.

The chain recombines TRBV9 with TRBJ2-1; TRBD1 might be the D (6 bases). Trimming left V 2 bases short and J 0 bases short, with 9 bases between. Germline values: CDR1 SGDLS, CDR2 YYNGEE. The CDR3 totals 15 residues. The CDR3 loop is CASSVTGSSYNEQFF. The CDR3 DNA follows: TGTGCCAGCAGCGTCACAGGGAGCTCCTACAATGAGCAGTTCTTC.

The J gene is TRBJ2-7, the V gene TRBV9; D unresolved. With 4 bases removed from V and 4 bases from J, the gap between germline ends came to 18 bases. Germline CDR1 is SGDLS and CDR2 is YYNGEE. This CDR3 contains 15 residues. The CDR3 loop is CASSRDAQVGYEQYF. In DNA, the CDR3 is TGTGCCAGCAGCAGAGATGCGCAGGTCGGATACGAGCAGTACTTC.

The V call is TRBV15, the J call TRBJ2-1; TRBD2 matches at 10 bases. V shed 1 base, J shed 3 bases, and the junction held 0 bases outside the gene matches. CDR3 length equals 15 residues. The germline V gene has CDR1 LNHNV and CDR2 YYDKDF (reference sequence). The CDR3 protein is CATSRASGGYNEQFF. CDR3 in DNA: TGTGCCACCAGCAGAGCTAGCGGGGGCTACAATGAGCAGTTCTTC.

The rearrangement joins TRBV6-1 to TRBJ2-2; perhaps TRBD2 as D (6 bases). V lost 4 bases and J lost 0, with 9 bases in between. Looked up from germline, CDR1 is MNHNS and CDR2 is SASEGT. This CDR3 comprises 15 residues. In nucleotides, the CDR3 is TGTGCCAGCAGTGTGCGGGAAGCGAACACCGGGGAGCTGTTTTTT. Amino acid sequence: CASSVREANTGELFF.

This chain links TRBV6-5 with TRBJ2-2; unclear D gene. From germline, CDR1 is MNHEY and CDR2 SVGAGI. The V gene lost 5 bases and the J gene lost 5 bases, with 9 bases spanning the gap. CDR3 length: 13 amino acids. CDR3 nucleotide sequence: TGTGCCAGCAGTGACACCCGGACCGGGGAGCTGTTTTTT. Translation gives CASSDTRTGELFF.

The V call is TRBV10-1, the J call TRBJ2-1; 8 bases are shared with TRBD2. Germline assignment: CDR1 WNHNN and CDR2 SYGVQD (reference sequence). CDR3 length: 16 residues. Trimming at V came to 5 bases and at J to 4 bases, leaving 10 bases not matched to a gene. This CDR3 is CASSRAGELVYNEQFF. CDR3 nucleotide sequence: TGCGCCAGCAGTCGAGCGGGAGAGCTCGTATACAATGAGCAGTTCTTC.

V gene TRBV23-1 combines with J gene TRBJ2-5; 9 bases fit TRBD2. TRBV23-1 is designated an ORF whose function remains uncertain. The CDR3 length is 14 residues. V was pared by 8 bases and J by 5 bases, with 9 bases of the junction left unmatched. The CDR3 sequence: CASQGIAGVETQYF. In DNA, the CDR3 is TGCGCCAGCCAAGGGATAGCGGGAGTGGAGACCCAGTACTTC.

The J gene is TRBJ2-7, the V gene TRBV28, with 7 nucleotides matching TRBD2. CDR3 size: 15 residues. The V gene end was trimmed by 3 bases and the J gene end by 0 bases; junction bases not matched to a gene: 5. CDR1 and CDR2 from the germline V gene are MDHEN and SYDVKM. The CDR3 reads CASSFTRGSSYEQYF. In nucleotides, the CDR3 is TGTGCCAGCAGTTTTACTCGCGGGAGCTCCTACGAGCAGTACTTC.